This T cell receptor (beta chain) is drawn from a study of blood T cell repertoires in COVID-19. CDR1 is LGHNA and CDR2 is YSLEER in the germline V gene. The V segment lost 1 base and the J segment 7 bases; nucleotides outside the gene matches: 13. The CDR3 is made up of 16 amino acids. Some clones are missing from TCRdb's copy, which holds only in-frame ones; the method was immunoSEQ multiplex PCR. The sample has about 280,000 clones; around 90% are singletons. The clonotype comes from a woman aged 40 to 50 who had recovered from COVID-19. This chain joins TRBV4-3 and TRBJ2-7; TRBD2 agrees at 7 bases. Sample: PBMCs or T cells enriched from blood (not recorded which). The CDR3 bases are TGCGCCAGCAGCCAAGGCGGGGCAGCGGGATTAGGTGAGCAGTACTTC. Its protein product is CASSQGGAAGLGEQYF.